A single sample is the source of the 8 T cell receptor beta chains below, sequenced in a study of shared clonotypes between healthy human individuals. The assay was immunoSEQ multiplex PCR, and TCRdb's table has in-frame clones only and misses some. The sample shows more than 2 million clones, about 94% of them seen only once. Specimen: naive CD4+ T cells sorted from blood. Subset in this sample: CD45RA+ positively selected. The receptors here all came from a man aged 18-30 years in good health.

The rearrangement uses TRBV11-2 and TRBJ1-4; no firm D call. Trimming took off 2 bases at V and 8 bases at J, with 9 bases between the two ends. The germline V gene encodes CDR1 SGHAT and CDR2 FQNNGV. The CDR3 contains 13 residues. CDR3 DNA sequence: TGTGCCAGCAGCTTAATCTGGGAGGAAAAACTGTTTTTT. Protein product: CASSLIWEEKLFF. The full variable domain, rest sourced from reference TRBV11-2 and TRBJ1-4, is EAGVAQSPRYKIIEKRQSVAFWCNPISGHATLYWYQQILGQGPKLLIQFQNNGVVDDSQLPKDRFSAERLKGVDSTLKIQPAKLEDSAVYLCASSLIWEEKLFFGSGTQLSVL.

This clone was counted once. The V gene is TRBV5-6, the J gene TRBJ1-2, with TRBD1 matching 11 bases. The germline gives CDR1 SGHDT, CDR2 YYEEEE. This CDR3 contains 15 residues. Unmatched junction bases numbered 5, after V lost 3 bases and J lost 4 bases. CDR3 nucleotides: TGTGCCAGCAGCTCCACAGGACAGGGGGCCTATGGCTACACCTTC. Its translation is CASSSTGQGAYGYTF.

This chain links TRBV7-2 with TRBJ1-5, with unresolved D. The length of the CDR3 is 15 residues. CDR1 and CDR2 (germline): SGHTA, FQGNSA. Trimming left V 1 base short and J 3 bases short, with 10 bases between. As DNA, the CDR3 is TGTGCCAGCAGCTTAGGAGGCAGTCTCAATCAGCCCCAGCATTTT. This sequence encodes CASSLGGSLNQPQHF.

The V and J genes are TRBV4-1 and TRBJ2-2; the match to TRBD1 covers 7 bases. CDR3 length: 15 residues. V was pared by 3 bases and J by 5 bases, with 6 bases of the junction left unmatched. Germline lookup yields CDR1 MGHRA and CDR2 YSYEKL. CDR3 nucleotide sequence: TGCGCCAGCAGCCAGGCAGGGGGTTTTACCGGGGAGCTGTTTTTT. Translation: CASSQAGGFTGELFF.

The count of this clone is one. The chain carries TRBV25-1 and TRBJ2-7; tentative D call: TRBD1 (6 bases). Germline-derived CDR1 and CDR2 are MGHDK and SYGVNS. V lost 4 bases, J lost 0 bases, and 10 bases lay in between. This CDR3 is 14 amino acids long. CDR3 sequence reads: CASSVTGSSYEQYF. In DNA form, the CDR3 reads TGTGCCAGCAGTGTCACAGGGAGCTCCTACGAGCAGTACTTC.

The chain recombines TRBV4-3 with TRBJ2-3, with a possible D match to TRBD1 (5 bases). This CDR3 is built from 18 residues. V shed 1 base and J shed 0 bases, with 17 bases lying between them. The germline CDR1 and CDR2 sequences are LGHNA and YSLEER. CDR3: CASSQVVAGLDSTDTQYF. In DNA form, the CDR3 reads TGCGCCAGCAGCCAAGTTGTGGCAGGGTTGGATAGCACAGATACGCAGTATTTT.

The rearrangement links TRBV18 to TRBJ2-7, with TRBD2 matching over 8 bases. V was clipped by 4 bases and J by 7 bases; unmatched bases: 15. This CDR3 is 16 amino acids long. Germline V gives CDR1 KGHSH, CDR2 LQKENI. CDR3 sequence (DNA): TGTGCCAGCTCACTACTAGGGCGGGAGGTCCTTCGGGAGCAGTACTTC. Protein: CASSLLGREVLREQYF.

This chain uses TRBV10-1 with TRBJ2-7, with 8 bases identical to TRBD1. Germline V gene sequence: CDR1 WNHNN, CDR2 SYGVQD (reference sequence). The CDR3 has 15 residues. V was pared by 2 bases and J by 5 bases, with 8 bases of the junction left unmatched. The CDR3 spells CASSETQTGVDEQYF. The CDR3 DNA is TGCGCCAGCAGTGAGACACAGACAGGGGTCGACGAGCAGTACTTC.